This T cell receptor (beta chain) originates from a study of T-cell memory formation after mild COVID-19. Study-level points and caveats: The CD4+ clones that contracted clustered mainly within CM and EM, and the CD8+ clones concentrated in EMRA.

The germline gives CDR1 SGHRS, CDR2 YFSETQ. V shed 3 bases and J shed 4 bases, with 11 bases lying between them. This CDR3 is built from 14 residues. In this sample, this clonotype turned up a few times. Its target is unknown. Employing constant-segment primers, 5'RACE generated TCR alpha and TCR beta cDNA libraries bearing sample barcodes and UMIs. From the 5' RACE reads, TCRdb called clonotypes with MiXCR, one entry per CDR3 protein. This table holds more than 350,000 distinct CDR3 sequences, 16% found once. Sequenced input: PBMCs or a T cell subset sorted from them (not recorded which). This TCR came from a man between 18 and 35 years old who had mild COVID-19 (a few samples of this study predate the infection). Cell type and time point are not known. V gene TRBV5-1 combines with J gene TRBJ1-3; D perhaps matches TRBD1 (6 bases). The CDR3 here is CASSSGEAGNTIYF. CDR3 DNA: TGCGCCAGCAGCTCAGGGGAGGCCGGAAACACCATATATTTT.